This T cell receptor beta chain is from a study of tumor-infiltrating lymphocytes in localized non-small cell lung cancer. About the research overall: Patients included smokers and never-smokers with various histologies, some sampled after neoadjuvant chemotherapy. Tumor tissue and non-adjacent uninvolved lung came from each patient. The study, taken as a whole, reports: Only some patients had TCR sequencing, depending on available tissue.

Notes on this clone: Antigen unknown.

Germline lookup yields CDR1 SGDLS and CDR2 YYNGEE. Trimming took off 1 base at V and 11 bases at J, with 12 bases between the two ends. The CDR3 has 12 amino acids. TCRdb's copy holds only in-frame clones and misses some; the assay was immunoSEQ multiplex PCR. The sample yields about 8,900 clones, approximately 70% seen once. The chain couples TRBV9 to TRBJ1-1; maybe TRBD1 (6 bases). The sequence was collected from a human donor with non-small cell lung cancer. What was sequenced was uninvolved lung tissue not adjacent to the tumor. DNA for the CDR3: TGTGCCAGCAGCGTAATAGGGGGGGATGCTTTCTTT. This translates into CASSVIGGDAFF. The full variable domain, with the rest looked up from reference TRBV9 and TRBJ1-1, is DSGVTQTPKHLITATGQRVTLRCSPRSGDLSVYWYQQSLDQGLQFLIQYYNGEERAKGNILERFSAQQFPDLHSELNLSSLELGDSALYFCASSVIGGDAFFGQGTRLTVV.